This T cell receptor beta chain was recovered during a study of shared clonotypes between healthy human individuals. Study in general: Every donor yielded three CD4 naive, three CD4 memory, two CD8 naive and one CD8 memory plate.

Libraries were prepared by immunoSEQ multiplex PCR; TCRdb keeps only in-frame clonotypes and omits some of them. The profile shows about 680,000 clones, more than 70% of them singletons. Remarks on this clone: Its antigen is unknown.

General study results and limits: In this cohort, only blood was sampled, and tissue repertoires likely differ. About 5% of naive CD4 clonotypes were shared across four donors. Non-shared clonotypes had lower generation probabilities than clonotypes shared by all four sorted-subset donors.

Trimming shortened V by 3 bases and J by 10 bases, and 19 bases separated the two germline ends. The germline CDR1 and CDR2 sequences are SQVTM and ANQGSEA. The CDR3 contains 14 residues. The chain couples TRBV29-1 to TRBJ2-1; D unclear. The sequencing input was memory CD4+ T cells sorted from blood. Subset given: CD45RA-negative fraction. The TCR was taken from a woman aged 30 to 39 in good health. The CDR3 DNA is TGCAGCGTTGATACGGCCATACTATTTTCGGAGCAGTTCTTC. Translation gives CSVDTAILFSEQFF.